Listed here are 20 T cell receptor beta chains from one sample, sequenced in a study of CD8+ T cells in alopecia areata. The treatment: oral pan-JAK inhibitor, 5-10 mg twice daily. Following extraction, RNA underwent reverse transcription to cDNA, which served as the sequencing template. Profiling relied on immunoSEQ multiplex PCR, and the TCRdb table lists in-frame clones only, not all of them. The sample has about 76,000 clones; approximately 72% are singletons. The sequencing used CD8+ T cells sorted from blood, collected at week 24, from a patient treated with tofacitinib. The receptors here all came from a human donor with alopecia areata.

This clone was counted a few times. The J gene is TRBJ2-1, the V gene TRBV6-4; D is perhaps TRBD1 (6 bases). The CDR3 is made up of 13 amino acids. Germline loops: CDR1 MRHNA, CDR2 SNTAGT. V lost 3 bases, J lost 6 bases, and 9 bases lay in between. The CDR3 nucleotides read TGTGCCAGCAGTGAAGTAGGGGGCAATGAGCAGTTCTTC. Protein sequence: CASSEVGGNEQFF.

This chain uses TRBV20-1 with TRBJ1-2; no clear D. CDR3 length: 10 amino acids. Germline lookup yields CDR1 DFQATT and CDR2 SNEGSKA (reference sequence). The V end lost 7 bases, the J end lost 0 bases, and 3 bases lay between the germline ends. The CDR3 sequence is CSGANYGYTF. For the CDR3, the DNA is TGCAGTGGGGCTAACTATGGCTACACCTTC.

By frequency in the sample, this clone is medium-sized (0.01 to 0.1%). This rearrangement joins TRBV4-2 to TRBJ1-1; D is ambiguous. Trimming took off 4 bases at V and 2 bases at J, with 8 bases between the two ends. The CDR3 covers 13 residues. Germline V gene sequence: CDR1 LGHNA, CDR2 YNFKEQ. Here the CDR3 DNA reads TGTGCCAGCAGCCCCGAGGTAAACACTGAAGCTTTCTTT. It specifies CASSPEVNTEAFF.

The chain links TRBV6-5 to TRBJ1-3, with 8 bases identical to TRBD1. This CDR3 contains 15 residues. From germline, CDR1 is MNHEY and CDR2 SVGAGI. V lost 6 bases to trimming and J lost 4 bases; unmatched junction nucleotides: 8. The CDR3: CASRDPTGVGNTIYF. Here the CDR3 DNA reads TGTGCCAGCAGAGATCCGACAGGGGTCGGAAACACCATATATTTT.

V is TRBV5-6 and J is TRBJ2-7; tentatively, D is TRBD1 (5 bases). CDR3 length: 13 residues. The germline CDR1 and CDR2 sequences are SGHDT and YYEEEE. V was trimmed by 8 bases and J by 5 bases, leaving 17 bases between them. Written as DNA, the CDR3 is TGTGCCAGTACAGGCCCATATGACAACGAGCAGTACTTC. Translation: CASTGPYDNEQYF.

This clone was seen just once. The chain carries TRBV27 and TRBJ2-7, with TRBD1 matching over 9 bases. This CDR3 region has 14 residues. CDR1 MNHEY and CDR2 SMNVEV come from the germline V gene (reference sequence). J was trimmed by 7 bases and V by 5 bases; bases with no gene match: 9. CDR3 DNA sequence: TGTGCCAGCAGTACAGGATACAGGGGGCGGGAGCAGTACTTC. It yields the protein CASSTGYRGREQYF.

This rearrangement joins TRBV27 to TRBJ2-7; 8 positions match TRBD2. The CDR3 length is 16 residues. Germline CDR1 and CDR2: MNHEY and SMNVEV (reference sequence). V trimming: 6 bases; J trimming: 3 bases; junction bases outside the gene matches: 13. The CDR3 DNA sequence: TGTGCCAGCAGACTATCTTCTAGCGGGCTTAACTACGAGCAGTACTTC. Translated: CASRLSSSGLNYEQYF.

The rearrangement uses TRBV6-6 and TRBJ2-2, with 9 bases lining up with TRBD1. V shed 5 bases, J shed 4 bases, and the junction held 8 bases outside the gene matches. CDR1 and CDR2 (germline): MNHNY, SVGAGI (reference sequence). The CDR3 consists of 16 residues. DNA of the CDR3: TGTGCCAGCAGTAACCGCGCGACAGGGGGCACCGGGGAGCTGTTTTTT. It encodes CASSNRATGGTGELFF.

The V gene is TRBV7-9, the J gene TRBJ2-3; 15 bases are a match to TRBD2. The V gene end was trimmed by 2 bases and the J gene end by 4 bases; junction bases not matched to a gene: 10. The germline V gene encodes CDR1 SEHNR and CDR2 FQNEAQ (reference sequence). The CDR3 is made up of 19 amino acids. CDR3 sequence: CASSLTPGTSGRSPDTQYF. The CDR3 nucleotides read TGTGCCAGCAGCTTAACCCCCGGGACTAGCGGGAGGAGCCCAGATACGCAGTATTTT. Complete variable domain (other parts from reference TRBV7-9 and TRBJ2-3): DTGVSQNPRHKITKRGQNVTFRCDPISEHNRLYWYRQTLGQGPEFLTYFQNEAQLEKSRLLSDRFSAERPKGSFSTLEIQRTEQGDSAMYLCASSLTPGTSGRSPDTQYFGPGTRLTVL.

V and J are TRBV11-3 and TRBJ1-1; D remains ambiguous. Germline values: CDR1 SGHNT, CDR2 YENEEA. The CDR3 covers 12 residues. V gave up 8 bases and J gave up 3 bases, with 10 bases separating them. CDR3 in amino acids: CASRGSDTEAFF. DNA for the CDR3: TGTGCCAGCCGGGGATCTGACACTGAAGCTTTCTTT. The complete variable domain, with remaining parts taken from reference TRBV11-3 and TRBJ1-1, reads EAGVVQSPRYKIIEKKQPVAFWCNPISGHNTLYWYLQNLGQGPELLIRYENEEAVDDSQLPKDRFSAERLKGVDSTLKIQPAELGDSAVYLCASRGSDTEAFFGQGTRLTVV.

The CDR3 DNA is TGCGCCAGCAGCCAAGATTTTTCCGAATATGGCTACACCTTC. This encodes CASSQDFSEYGYTF. The V gene is TRBV4-3, the J gene TRBJ1-2; no clear D gene. Germline assignment: CDR1 LGHNA and CDR2 YSLEER. V lost 0 bases and J lost 5, with 10 bases in between. The CDR3 has 14 amino acids.

This CDR3 reads CATRQGADQPQHF. The CDR3, as DNA: TGTGCCACCAGACAGGGGGCCGATCAGCCCCAGCATTTT. J is TRBJ1-5 and V is TRBV15; 9 bases fit TRBD1. Germline-derived CDR1 and CDR2 are LNHNV and YYDKDF (reference sequence). CDR3 size: 13 residues. With 6 bases clipped from V and 5 bases from J, the junction kept 2 bases outside the gene matches.

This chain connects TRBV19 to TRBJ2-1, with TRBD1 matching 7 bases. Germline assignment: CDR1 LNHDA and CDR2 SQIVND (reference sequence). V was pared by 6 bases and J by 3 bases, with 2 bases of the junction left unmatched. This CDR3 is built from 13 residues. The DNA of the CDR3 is TGTGCCAGTAGGGACAGGAGCTACAATGAGCAGTTCTTC. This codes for CASRDRSYNEQFF.

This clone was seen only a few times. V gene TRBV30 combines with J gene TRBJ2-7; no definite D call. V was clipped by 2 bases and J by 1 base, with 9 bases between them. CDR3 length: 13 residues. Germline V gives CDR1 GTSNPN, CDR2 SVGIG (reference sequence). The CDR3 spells CAWSSRSSYEQYF. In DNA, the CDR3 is TGTGCCTGGAGTTCACGGAGTTCCTACGAGCAGTACTTC.

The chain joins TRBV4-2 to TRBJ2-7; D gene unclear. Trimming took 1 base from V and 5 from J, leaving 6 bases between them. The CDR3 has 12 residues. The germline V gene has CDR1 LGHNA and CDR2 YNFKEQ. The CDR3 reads CASSQGHDEQYF. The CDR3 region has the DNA TGTGCCAGCAGCCAAGGTCATGACGAGCAGTACTTC.

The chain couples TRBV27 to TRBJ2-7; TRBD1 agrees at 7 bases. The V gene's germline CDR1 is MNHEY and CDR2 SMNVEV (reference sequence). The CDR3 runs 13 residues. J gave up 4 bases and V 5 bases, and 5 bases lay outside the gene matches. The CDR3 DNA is TGTGCCAGCAGTGTGGGACAGCCGTACGAGCAGTACTTC. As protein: CASSVGQPYEQYF.

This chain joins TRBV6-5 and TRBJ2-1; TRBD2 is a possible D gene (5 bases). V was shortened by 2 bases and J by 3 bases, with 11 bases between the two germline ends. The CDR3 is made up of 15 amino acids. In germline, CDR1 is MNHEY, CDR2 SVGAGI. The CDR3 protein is CASSYQLGNYNEQFF. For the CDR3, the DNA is TGTGCCAGCAGTTACCAACTAGGGAACTACAATGAGCAGTTCTTC.

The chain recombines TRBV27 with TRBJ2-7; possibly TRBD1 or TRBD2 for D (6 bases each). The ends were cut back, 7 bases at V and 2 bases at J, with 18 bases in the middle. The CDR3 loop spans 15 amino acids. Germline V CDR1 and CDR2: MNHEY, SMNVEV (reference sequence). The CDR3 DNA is TGTGCCAGCATTTCCAAGGGGGGCAGGCCCTACGAGCAGTACTTC. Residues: CASISKGGRPYEQYF.

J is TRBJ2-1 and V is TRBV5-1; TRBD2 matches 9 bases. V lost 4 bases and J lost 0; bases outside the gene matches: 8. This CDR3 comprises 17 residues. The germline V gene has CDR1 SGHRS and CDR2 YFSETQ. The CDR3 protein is CASSPSSGIFSYNEQFF. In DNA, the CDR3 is TGCGCCAGCAGCCCATCTAGCGGGATCTTCTCCTACAATGAGCAGTTCTTC.

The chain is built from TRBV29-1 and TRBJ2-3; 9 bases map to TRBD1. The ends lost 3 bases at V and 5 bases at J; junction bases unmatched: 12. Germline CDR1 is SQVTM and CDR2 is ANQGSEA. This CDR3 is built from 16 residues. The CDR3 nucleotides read TGCAGCGTTGAGGCGCCCACAGGGGGCAGAGGAGATACGCAGTATTTT. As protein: CSVEAPTGGRGDTQYF.